The 4 T cell receptor beta chains below all came from one sample that was sequenced in a study of blood T cell repertoires in COVID-19. The protocol was immunoSEQ multiplex PCR, while the TCRdb copy is restricted to in-frame clones and leaves out a portion. The sample includes a few hundred thousand clones, over 80% of them seen just once. Sequenced: PBMCs or T cells enriched from blood (not recorded which). Receptors were obtained from a woman aged 50 to 60 who had recovered from COVID-19.

Worth noting for this clone: This sample includes further DNA sequences coding for the same CDR3. J is TRBJ2-7 and V is TRBV7-2; 8 positions match TRBD2. The trim removed 0 bases at V and 3 bases at J, leaving 4 bases unmatched. CDR3 size: 15 residues. The germline CDR1 and CDR2 sequences are SGHTA and FQGNSA. CDR3 region: CASSLALAGGYEQYF. The CDR3 nucleotides are TGTGCCAGCAGCTTAGCGTTGGCGGGGGGCTACGAGCAGTACTTC.

This chain connects TRBV19 to TRBJ1-1; 9 bases map to TRBD1. This CDR3 is 14 amino acids long. Trimming at V came to 8 bases and at J to 1 base, leaving 5 bases not matched to a gene. Germline V gene data show CDR1 as LNHDA and CDR2 as SQIVND (reference sequence). This chain's CDR3 is CASQGQGGNTEAFF. DNA of the CDR3: TGTGCCAGTCAGGGACAGGGTGGGAACACTGAAGCTTTCTTT.

The rearrangement uses TRBV2 and TRBJ2-7, with TRBD2 as a possible D gene (5 bases). The germline gives CDR1 SNHLY, CDR2 FYNNEI. The CDR3 is made up of 13 amino acids. The V end was cut by 4 bases, the J end by 3 bases, with 10 bases between. DNA of the CDR3: TGTGCCAGCAGTGGGACGGGAATCTACGAGCAGTACTTC. Its translation is CASSGTGIYEQYF.

The chain carries TRBV29-1 and TRBJ1-1, with D perhaps matching TRBD1 (6 bases). Per the germline V gene, CDR1 is SQVTM and CDR2 is ANQGSEA. The CDR3 covers 13 residues. V shed 5 bases and J shed 5 bases, with 15 bases lying between them. The CDR3 loop is CSVYRVKNTEAFF. CDR3 DNA sequence: TGCAGCGTTTACAGGGTAAAGAATACTGAAGCTTTCTTT.